This T cell receptor (beta chain) stems from a study of blood T cell repertoires in COVID-19. On the study more broadly: COVID-19 samples, acute and convalescent, were from the United States, Italy and Spain. Sources were T cells, B-cell-depleted T cells, or PBMCs; the material itself was cDNA or gDNA.

This clone occurred a few times. In the original analysis: How many nucleated cells were present was estimated from reference gene primer amplification. The method was immunoSEQ multiplex PCR; TCRdb's version includes in-frame clones alone and lacks a portion of them. V and J calls and clone size are copied from that table; D and trimming were computed from the DNA. Of a few hundred thousand clones in the sample, 75% to 90% were seen once. The sample consisted of peripheral blood. The sequence came from a young man with acute or convalescent COVID-19.

The CDR3 sequence is CASSPPTSGDRETQYF. For the CDR3, the DNA is TGTGCCAGCAGTCCACCGACTAGCGGGGATCGGGAGACCCAGTACTTC. V and J are TRBV27 and TRBJ2-5; 11 nucleotides align to TRBD2. Germline V gene lookup returns CDR1 MNHEY and CDR2 SMNVEV (reference sequence). V dropped 5 bases and J dropped 5; count of bases not matched to a gene: 10. The CDR3 contains 16 residues.